This T cell receptor (beta chain) was observed in a study of blood T cell repertoires in COVID-19. On the study more broadly: The samples span acute and convalescent COVID-19 from the United States, Italy and Spain. Nucleic acid was either cDNA or gDNA, and it came from T cells, B-cell-depleted T cells, or PBMCs.

Original methodology: Scientists estimated how many nucleated cells there were by amplifying reference gene primers. The repertoire was sequenced with immunoSEQ multiplex PCR; TCRdb's copy has only in-frame clones and lacks some. That table supplies the V and J calls and clone size; D and trimming were determined from the DNA. The profile covers under 350,000 clones, with roughly 90% appearing a single time and approximately 2.2% taken by the ten largest. V dropped 6 bases and J dropped 11; count of bases not matched to a gene: 5. CDR1 is WSHSY, CDR2 SAAADI, per germline. This CDR3 has 13 amino acids.

Sequencing was done on a sample of peripheral blood. J is TRBJ1-5 and V is TRBV10-2; 12 bases agree with TRBD1. This receptor was taken from a man aged 50 to 60 with acute or convalescent COVID-19. The chain's CDR3 is CASRGTGGSAQHF. The CDR3 nucleotides are TGCGCCAGCAGAGGGACAGGGGGCTCGGCCCAGCATTTT.